This TCR beta chain emerged from a study of shared clonotypes between healthy human individuals. Sorted-subset replicate PCR reactions were performed with about 190 ng DNA, corresponding to roughly 30,000 T cell genomes. Original analysis: Filtering was not the same, since immunoSEQ gave junction-only sequences without quality scores. TCRdb's table, derived via immunoSEQ multiplex PCR, lists solely in-frame clones and lacks some. The V and J calls and clone size are taken from that table; D and trimming were inferred from the DNA. This table has around 2,000,000 clones, 90% to 95% appearing once. Worth noting for this clone: Its target is not known.

V lost 1 base to trimming and J lost 3 bases, with 14 bases between them. This CDR3 is built from 16 residues. Germline V lookup: CDR1 SGHTA, CDR2 FQGTGA. Whole-study findings and limits: For sorted subsets, rarefaction showed incomplete sequencing despite large depth.

Cells designated naive CD8 were CD45RO-negative and were positively selected for CCR7, with terminally differentiated effector memory CD45RA+ cells excluded. Adult donors, all healthy and HIV-negative, had no recent acute infections or vaccinations. This sequence was found in a man aged 18-30 years in good health. Some clones in this sample may be carry-over from other donors' samples. The sequenced sample was naive CD8+ T cells from PBMCs. The chain carries TRBV7-3 and TRBJ2-3; tentatively, D is TRBD2 (6 bases). DNA of the CDR3: TGTGCCAGCAGCTTAATCGGGAGTTATGAAACAGATACGCAGTATTTT. Its translation: CASSLIGSYETDTQYF.